The 28 T cell receptor beta chains presented below share a single source sample, sequenced in a study of blood T cell repertoires in COVID-19. Assay: immunoSEQ multiplex PCR; the TCRdb copy retains only in-frame clones and omits some. The data contain more than 65,000 clones, 85% to 90% of them singletons. The specimen sequenced was peripheral blood. All receptors derive from a man of 80 years or more with acute or convalescent COVID-19.

V usage is TRBV5-1 and J usage is TRBJ2-5, with D possibly TRBD2 on 7 matching bases. The CDR3 extends over 14 amino acids. Germline V gene sequence: CDR1 SGHRS, CDR2 YFSETQ. The germline V and J ends were trimmed by 1 base and 5 bases, with 12 bases remaining between them. The DNA of the CDR3 is TGCGCCAGCAGCTTGCGGGGGGCAAGGGAGACCCAGTACTTC. This gives the protein CASSLRGARETQYF.

This chain connects TRBV5-1 to TRBJ2-7; 7 bases align to TRBD1. Germline loops: CDR1 SGHRS, CDR2 YFSETQ. The CDR3 consists of 16 residues. The V gene end was trimmed by 1 base and the J gene end by 5 bases; junction bases not matched to a gene: 12. In DNA, the CDR3 is TGCGCCAGCAGCTTGCCCATCTCGACAGGGATCGACGAGCAGTACTTC. Encoded protein: CASSLPISTGIDEQYF.

The J gene is TRBJ2-1, the V gene TRBV5-4; tentatively, D is TRBD2 (5 bases). Germline CDR1 reads SGHNT; CDR2 reads YYREEE (reference sequence). This CDR3 is 15 amino acids long. The germline V and J ends were trimmed by 4 bases and 2 bases, with 13 bases remaining between them. The CDR3: CASSPRTATYNEQFF. The CDR3, as DNA: TGTGCCAGCAGCCCGAGGACTGCCACCTACAATGAGCAGTTCTTC.

The chain has TRBV24-1 and TRBJ2-2, with TRBD1 matching over 7 bases. The CDR3 is 16 residues long. The V segment lost 4 bases and the J segment 2 bases; nucleotides outside the gene matches: 6. Germline loops: CDR1 KGHDR, CDR2 SFDVKD. The CDR3 bases are TGTGCCACCAGTGACCCCGGGACAGCTAACACCGGGGAGCTGTTTTTT. This codes for CATSDPGTANTGELFF.

Worth noting for this clone: In the same sample, other DNA sequences code for this CDR3. The chain carries TRBV9 and TRBJ1-1; TRBD1 agrees at 10 bases. Germline V gene lookup returns CDR1 SGDLS and CDR2 YYNGEE. The V segment lost 0 bases and the J segment 4 bases; nucleotides outside the gene matches: 3. The CDR3 loop spans 15 amino acids. CDR3: CASSVEGQGITEAFF. In DNA, the CDR3 is TGTGCCAGCAGCGTAGAGGGACAGGGGATCACTGAAGCTTTCTTT.

This chain joins TRBV18 and TRBJ2-6; no firm D call. V was pared by 2 bases and J by 6 bases, with 14 bases between. The germline V gene has CDR1 KGHSH and CDR2 LQKENI. The CDR3 has 16 residues. Here the CDR3 reads CASSPFTGLEANVLTF. In DNA, the CDR3 is TGTGCCAGCTCACCATTTACGGGTCTGGAGGCCAACGTCCTGACTTTC. Filled out from reference TRBV18 and TRBJ2-6, the complete variable domain reads NAGVMQNPRHLVRRRGQEARLRCSPMKGHSHVYWYRQLPEEGLKFMVYLQKENIIDESGMPKERFSAEFPKEGPSILRIQQVVRGDSAAYFCASSPFTGLEANVLTFGAGSRLTVL.

The chain links TRBV5-1 to TRBJ2-1; weak D call: TRBD2 (6 bases). CDR1 SGHRS and CDR2 YFSETQ come from the germline V gene. V lost 2 bases to trimming and J lost 1 base, with 10 bases between them. The CDR3 has 15 amino acids. The DNA for the CDR3 is TGCGCCAGCAGCTTCGACGGGAGTTCCTACAATGAGCAGTTCTTC. Residues: CASSFDGSSYNEQFF.

This rearrangement joins TRBV27 to TRBJ1-6; the D is unclear. Germline V lookup: CDR1 MNHEY, CDR2 SMNVEV (reference sequence). The CDR3 has 15 amino acids. The V end lost 4 bases, the J end lost 9 bases, and 16 bases lay between the germline ends. In DNA form, the CDR3 reads TGTGCCAGCAGTTCCCATCTCACCGGGGTTTCACCCCTCCACTTT. Its translation: CASSSHLTGVSPLHF.

This clone was detected only a few times. The V gene is TRBV6-1, the J gene TRBJ2-1; 9 bases fit TRBD1. The germline gives CDR1 MNHNS, CDR2 SASEGT. V gave up 3 bases and J gave up 4 bases; unmatched junction bases: 4. This CDR3 has 15 residues. The CDR3 loop is CASSDGTGNYNEQFF. Here the CDR3 DNA reads TGTGCCAGCAGTGACGGGACAGGGAATTACAATGAGCAGTTCTTC.

The chain recombines TRBV13 with TRBJ2-2, with D possibly matching TRBD1 (6 bases). CDR3 size: 14 residues. Germline CDR1 PRHDT, CDR2 FYEKMQ (reference sequence). Trimming left V 5 bases short and J 1 base short, with 8 bases between. Written as DNA, the CDR3 is TGTGCCAGCAGCGAACAGGGGAACACCGGGGAGCTGTTTTTT. It yields the protein CASSEQGNTGELFF.

The chain couples TRBV19 to TRBJ1-1; D unclear. V was trimmed by 0 bases and J by 0 bases, leaving 5 bases between them. This CDR3 is 14 amino acids long. CDR1 is LNHDA, CDR2 SQIVND, per germline (reference sequence). CDR3 in amino acids: CASSIEGLNTEAFF. The CDR3 DNA sequence: TGTGCCAGTAGTATAGAGGGCCTGAACACTGAAGCTTTCTTT.

V gene TRBV7-9 combines with J gene TRBJ1-2, with 8 positions matching TRBD1. Trimming at V came to 5 bases and at J to 4 bases, leaving 9 bases not matched to a gene. This CDR3 contains 15 residues. CDR1 is SEHNR, CDR2 FQNEAQ, per germline (reference sequence). The CDR3: CASSRGQALSYGYTF. The CDR3 DNA is TGTGCCAGCAGCCGGGGACAGGCCCTAAGCTATGGCTACACCTTC.

The chain uses TRBV7-9 and TRBJ2-7, with D possibly being TRBD2 (5 bases). Germline CDR1 SEHNR, CDR2 FQNEAQ (reference sequence). The CDR3 sequence is 15 residues long. V lost 5 bases and J 1 base, leaving 15 bases between the germline ends. Written as DNA, the CDR3 is TGTGCCAGCAGCGAGCGGACGGATTTATCCTACGAGCAGTACTTC. Protein sequence: CASSERTDLSYEQYF.

This chain joins TRBV7-2 and TRBJ2-3, with D unresolved. V was clipped by 7 bases and J by 4 bases, with 12 bases between them. CDR1 SGHTA and CDR2 FQGNSA come from the germline V gene. The CDR3 spans 13 residues. DNA for the CDR3: TGTGCCAGCAACGTGGTGAGCGCAGATACGCAGTATTTT. It codes for CASNVVSADTQYF.

The rearrangement uses TRBV5-1 and TRBJ2-2; TRBD1 aligns across 9 bases. J gave up 6 bases and V 4 bases, and 7 bases lay outside the gene matches. This CDR3 is 15 amino acids long. Germline CDR1 reads SGHRS; CDR2 reads YFSETQ. The CDR3 DNA follows: TGCGCCAGCAGCCTACGGACAGGGGAGGCCGGGGAGCTGTTTTTT. Its translation: CASSLRTGEAGELFF. The complete variable domain, with remaining parts taken from reference TRBV5-1 and TRBJ2-2, reads KAGVTQTPRYLIKTRGQQVTLSCSPISGHRSVSWYQQTPGQGLQFLFEYFSETQRNKGNFPGRFSGRQFSNSRSEMNVSTLELGDSALYLCASSLRTGEAGELFFGEGSRLTVL.

V is TRBV18 and J is TRBJ1-4; a weak D match, TRBD1 (5 bases). The V end was cut by 1 base, the J end by 8 bases, with 17 bases between. The CDR3 length is 16 residues. Looked up from germline, CDR1 is KGHSH and CDR2 is LQKENI. The CDR3 nucleotides read TGTGCCAGCTCACCACGGACGGCAGGGCTGGGGGAAAAACTGTTTTTT. This codes for CASSPRTAGLGEKLFF.

The V gene is TRBV6-5, the J gene TRBJ2-1; 13 nucleotides match TRBD2. Losses at the gene ends were 6 bases for V and 8 bases for J; bases not matched to a gene: 7. The germline CDR1 and CDR2 sequences are MNHEY and SVGAGI. The CDR3 covers 15 residues. DNA of the CDR3: TGTGCCAGCAGGAATCCGGGACTAGCGGGGCATGAGCAGTTCTTC. Its translation is CASRNPGLAGHEQFF.

This clone came up once. The chain joins TRBV6-2 or TRBV6-3 to TRBJ2-5, with 10 positions matching TRBD1. Germline V gene lookup returns CDR1 MNHEY and CDR2 SVGEGT. The CDR3 sequence is 14 residues long. The junction had 5 bases not matched to a gene; V was cut back by 6 bases and J by 4 bases. CDR3 protein: CASSRRDRGETQYF. The CDR3, as DNA: TGTGCCAGCAGCCGCCGGGACAGGGGAGAGACCCAGTACTTC.

V and J are TRBV5-1 and TRBJ2-5, with TRBD2 matching over 11 bases. Germline assignment: CDR1 SGHRS and CDR2 YFSETQ. After removal of 5 bases from V and 1 base from J, the junction contained 4 bases not matched to a gene. CDR3 length: 15 amino acids. The CDR3 protein is CASRTLAGGQETQYF. Written as DNA, the CDR3 is TGCGCCAGCAGGACGCTAGCGGGGGGCCAAGAGACCCAGTACTTC.

The chain is built from TRBV5-4 and TRBJ2-5, with 7 bases matching TRBD2. The CDR3 runs to 15 residues. The germline V gene has CDR1 SGHNT and CDR2 YYREEE (reference sequence). V was clipped by 4 bases and J by 4 bases; unmatched bases: 10. The CDR3 DNA reads as TGTGCCAGCAGCCCCCGGGGGGTTCAGGTAGAGACCCAGTACTTC. Translating gives CASSPRGVQVETQYF.

This rearrangement joins TRBV9 to TRBJ2-6; 7 bases align to TRBD1. The junction had 12 bases not matched to a gene; V was cut back by 3 bases and J by 3 bases. Looked up from germline, CDR1 is SGDLS and CDR2 is YYNGEE. CDR3 length: 18 residues. The CDR3 loop reads CASSGRTGALSGANVLTF. CDR3 in DNA: TGTGCCAGCAGCGGGAGGACAGGCGCGTTAAGTGGGGCCAACGTCCTGACTTTC.

J is TRBJ2-3 and V is TRBV18, with 7 positions matching TRBD2. The ends lost 2 bases at V and 7 bases at J; junction bases unmatched: 9. Germline CDR1 is KGHSH and CDR2 is LQKENI. The CDR3 is 15 residues long. The CDR3: CASSPREGSPYTQYF. The DNA for the CDR3 is TGTGCCAGCTCACCAAGGGAGGGGAGTCCTTATACGCAGTATTTT. Supplemented by reference TRBV18 and TRBJ2-3, the full variable domain reads NAGVMQNPRHLVRRRGQEARLRCSPMKGHSHVYWYRQLPEEGLKFMVYLQKENIIDESGMPKERFSAEFPKEGPSILRIQQVVRGDSAAYFCASSPREGSPYTQYFGPGTRLTVL.

The V call is TRBV3-1 (or the pseudogene TRBV3-2), the J call TRBJ2-1; 9 nucleotides agree with TRBD2. CDR3 size: 16 residues. Germline V gene data show CDR1 as LGHDT and CDR2 as YNNKEL (reference sequence). V gave up 3 bases and J gave up 1 base; unmatched junction bases: 4. CDR3: CASSQSSGRSYNEQFF. In DNA form, the CDR3 reads TGTGCCAGCAGCCAGAGTAGCGGGAGATCCTACAATGAGCAGTTCTTC.

This chain links TRBV7-2 with TRBJ1-4; perhaps TRBD1 as D (6 bases). Between the trimmed V and J ends, which lost 6 bases and 3 bases, there was a span of 14 bases. This CDR3 is built from 15 residues. Germline CDR1 reads SGHTA; CDR2 reads FQGNSA. The CDR3 reads CASRNTGRANEKLFF. CDR3 bases: TGTGCCAGCAGAAATACAGGGCGAGCTAATGAAAAACTGTTTTTT.

This chain joins TRBV28 and TRBJ2-2, with D tentatively TRBD2 (6 bases). V lost 1 base, J lost 2 bases, and 17 bases lay in between. Germline CDR1 MDHEN, CDR2 SYDVKM. The CDR3 has 18 residues. The CDR3 region is CASSLFGSGGTNTGELFF. The CDR3 nucleotides read TGTGCCAGCAGTTTATTTGGGAGCGGCGGGACCAACACCGGGGAGCTGTTTTTT.

CDR3 sequence (DNA): TGCGCCAGCAGCAGCGACAGGGGGCTAGGTGAAAAACTGTTTTTT. Amino acid sequence: CASSSDRGLGEKLFF. The V gene is TRBV5-1, the J gene TRBJ1-4; 10 bases are shared with TRBD1. CDR1 is SGHRS and CDR2 is YFSETQ in the germline V gene. This CDR3 has 15 amino acids. Losses at the gene ends were 4 bases for V and 7 bases for J; bases not matched to a gene: 7.

This clone was seen only once. The chain combines TRBV28 with TRBJ1-5, with 7 bases lining up with TRBD1. Looked up from germline, CDR1 is MDHEN and CDR2 is SYDVKM. The length of the CDR3 is 14 residues. J was trimmed by 2 bases and V by 5 bases; bases with no gene match: 3. The CDR3 reads CASSGGGGNQPQHF. The CDR3 bases are TGTGCCAGCAGTGGAGGGGGCGGCAATCAGCCCCAGCATTTT.

The rearrangement links TRBV10-3 to TRBJ1-6; TRBD1 is a possible D gene (5 bases). CDR1 ENHRY and CDR2 SYGVKD come from the germline V gene. There are 16 residues in the CDR3. V was shortened by 0 bases and J by 7 bases, with 13 bases between the two germline ends. The CDR3 nucleotides are TGTGCCATCAGTGAGTCAACAGGTTTTTTCAATTCACCCCTCCACTTT. It codes for CAISESTGFFNSPLHF.